Sequencing of this TCR beta chain was carried out in a study of cytomegalovirus exposure and HLA in healthy donors. Study-wide findings and caveats: In vitro, three CMV-associated chains proved specific for CMV antigens.

Primers: 60 Vbeta forward and 13 Jbeta reverse. TCRdb's table, derived via immunoSEQ multiplex PCR, lists solely in-frame clones and lacks some. The sample contains about 140,000 clones, over 70% of which appear only once. On this clone itself: Its target is unknown.

Germline CDR1 LNHNV, CDR2 YYDKDF (reference sequence). The CDR3 is 14 amino acids. Trimming pared 1 base from V and 5 bases from J, leaving 11 bases between. This receptor was obtained from a man aged 18 to 29 in good health and CMV-seronegative. The sequenced sample was PBMCs. V is TRBV15 and J is TRBJ1-1; perhaps TRBD1 as D (6 bases). CDR3 loop: CATSRAGGATEAFF. In DNA form, the CDR3 reads TGTGCCACCAGCAGAGCGGGGGGCGCGACTGAAGCTTTCTTT.